This T cell receptor beta chain was recovered during a study of metastatic and nonmetastatic thyroid tumors. Study outcomes and limitations: In both blood and tumor samples, TCR beta diversity was reported significantly higher for malignant than benign nodules.

TCRdb used MiXCR to call clones anew from the PCR reads. Found here are about 33,000 clones, approximately 15% of them singletons; the top ten hold 4% to 5%. Ten or more counts support this clone. Its antigen is not identified. The junction shows a germline mismatch at one end, possibly a read error. Germline V gene sequence: CDR1 SGHRS, CDR2 YFSETQ. This CDR3 has 15 amino acids. The entire patient cohort was treatment-naive prior to thyroid surgery. Sequencing input: blood. The receptor comes from a female donor with papillary thyroid cancer or a benign thyroid nodule (not recorded which). Some clones in this sample may be carry-over from other donors' samples. V and J are TRBV5-1 and TRBJ1-1, with a weak D call TRBD1 (6 bases). CDR3 amino acids: CASSLGHRESAEAFF. In DNA form, the CDR3 reads TGCGCCAGCAGTTTGGGGCACAGGGAGTCGGCTGAAGCTTTCTTT.